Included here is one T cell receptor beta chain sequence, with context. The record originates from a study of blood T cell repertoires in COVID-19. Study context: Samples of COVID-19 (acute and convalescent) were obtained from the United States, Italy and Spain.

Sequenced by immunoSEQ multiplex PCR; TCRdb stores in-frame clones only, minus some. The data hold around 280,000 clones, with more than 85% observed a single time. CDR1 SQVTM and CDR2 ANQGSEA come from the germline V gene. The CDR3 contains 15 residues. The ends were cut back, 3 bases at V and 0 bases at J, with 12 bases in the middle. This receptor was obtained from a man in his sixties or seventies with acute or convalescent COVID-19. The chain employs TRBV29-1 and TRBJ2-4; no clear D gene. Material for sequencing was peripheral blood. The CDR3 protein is CSVERPILAKNIQYF. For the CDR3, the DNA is TGCAGCGTTGAGCGGCCAATACTAGCCAAAAACATTCAGTACTTC. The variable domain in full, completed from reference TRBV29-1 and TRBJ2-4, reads SAVISQKPSRDICQRGTSLTIQCQVDSQVTMMFWYRQQPGQSLTLIATANQGSEATYESGFVIDKFPISRPNLTFSTLTVSNMSPEDSSIYLCSVERPILAKNIQYFGAGTRLSVL.